Following are 17 T cell receptor beta chains from one sample sequenced in a study of vaccination effects on CD4 cells after COVID-19. The protocol was immunoSEQ multiplex PCR, while the TCRdb copy is restricted to in-frame clones and leaves out a portion. The sample yields around 60,000 clones, roughly 72% seen once. Their recognized antigens are unknown. Antigen-specific CD4+ T cells were expanded (with viral peptide pools) by the ViraFEST assay ahead of sequencing. The culture ran for nine to ten days, and then CD4+ T cells were isolated. Either the mRNA-1273 or the BNT162b2 vaccine was given to participants as two doses. The sequencing here drew on CD4+ T cells from PBMCs cultured with HCoV-229E spike peptides, taken after COVID-19 vaccination. Every receptor here comes from a human donor who received a COVID-19 vaccine.

This clone came up a few times. This sequence joins TRBV2 and TRBJ1-4; D is possibly TRBD1 (6 bases). Trimming took 6 bases from V and 8 from J, leaving 19 bases between them. Germline V gene data show CDR1 as SNHLY and CDR2 as FYNNEI. The CDR3 loop spans 15 amino acids. Written as DNA, the CDR3 is TGTGCCAGCAGCCCCGACAGGTCATTGAGAGAAAAACTGTTTTTT. Protein product: CASSPDRSLREKLFF.

This chain joins TRBV3-1 (or the pseudogene TRBV3-2) and TRBJ1-4; 9 positions match TRBD1. The trim removed 5 bases at V and 8 bases at J, leaving 6 bases unmatched. CDR3 length equals 14 residues. Germline CDR1 LGHDT, CDR2 YNNKEL (reference sequence). The CDR3: CASSAGTGWEKLFF. CDR3 nucleotides: TGTGCCAGCAGCGCCGGGACAGGGTGGGAAAAACTGTTTTTT.

The genes are TRBV10-1 and TRBJ1-6; no reliable D call. The CDR3 covers 14 residues. V shed 3 bases and J shed 5 bases, with 8 bases lying between them. CDR1 and CDR2 (germline): WNHNN, SYGVQD (reference sequence). As DNA, the CDR3 is TGCGCCAGCAGTGAAAACGGCAATAATTCACCCCTCCACTTT. It translates to CASSENGNNSPLHF.

The chain links TRBV21-1 to TRBJ2-7; the D call TRBD2 from the table was never checked on the DNA. TRBV21-1 is described as a pseudogene. There are 15 residues in the CDR3. The CDR3 DNA sequence: TGTGCCAGCAGCAAGCCTGGGAGGAGCGCCTACGAGCAGTACGTC. It yields the protein CASSKPGRSAYEQYV.

This clone has ten or more counts. V gene TRBV5-4 combines with J gene TRBJ1-1; D call uncertain. V lost 0 bases and J 1 base, leaving 13 bases between the germline ends. The CDR3 has 16 amino acids. Looked up from germline, CDR1 is SGHNT and CDR2 is YYREEE (reference sequence). The CDR3 region has the DNA TGTGCCAGCAGCTTGGCGTCAGGAGGCGCGAACACTGAAGCTTTCTTT. It translates to CASSLASGGANTEAFF.

The rearrangement joins TRBV5-6 to TRBJ2-6; D call uncertain. This CDR3 has 18 residues. From germline, CDR1 is SGHDT and CDR2 YYEEEE. The V and J ends lost 1 base and 0 bases respectively, with 14 bases between them. The CDR3 protein is CASSLRSSPNSGANVLTF. Written as DNA, the CDR3 is TGTGCCAGCAGCTTGCGTAGCAGCCCTAACTCTGGGGCCAACGTCCTGACTTTC.

The CDR3 region is CASSLGGPGGYTF. For the CDR3, the DNA is TGTGCCAGCAGCTTGGGGGGACCGGGCGGCTACACCTTC. The chain uses TRBV5-4 and TRBJ1-2, with D perhaps matching TRBD1 (5 bases). The CDR3 length is 13 residues. CDR1 and CDR2 from the germline V gene are SGHNT and YYREEE (reference sequence). V was shortened by 0 bases and J by 8 bases, with 11 bases between the two germline ends.

Only a few counts were recorded for this clone. V usage is TRBV5-6 and J usage is TRBJ2-2, with no clear D. Germline CDR1 SGHDT, CDR2 YYEEEE. Trimming shortened V by 8 bases and J by 4 bases, and 18 bases separated the two germline ends. This CDR3 is built from 15 residues. The CDR3 DNA is TGTGCCAGTCACAGCTGGCCAGGTTCCACCGGGGAGCTGTTTTTT. Protein sequence: CASHSWPGSTGELFF.

The chain employs TRBV5-1 and TRBJ1-2; 9 bases agree with TRBD1. The CDR3 runs 13 residues. The germline V gene has CDR1 SGHRS and CDR2 YFSETQ. The V segment lost 4 bases and the J segment 7 bases; nucleotides outside the gene matches: 5. The chain's CDR3 is CASSPGQGFGYTF. The CDR3 DNA is TGCGCCAGCAGCCCGGGACAGGGTTTTGGCTACACCTTC.

V is TRBV5-6 and J is TRBJ1-2; 7 nucleotides agree with TRBD1. This CDR3 comprises 17 residues. Trimming cost V 6 bases and J 0 bases; bases outside gene matches: 14. Germline CDR1 reads SGHDT; CDR2 reads YYEEEE. The CDR3, as DNA: TGTGCCAGCACCGTCCGGGACAGCCTTTCTTCTAACTATGGCTACACCTTC. This encodes CASTVRDSLSSNYGYTF.

This clone was detected only once. V is TRBV5-1 and J is TRBJ2-5; perhaps TRBD1 as D (5 bases). Trimming shortened V by 0 bases and J by 2 bases, and 11 bases separated the two germline ends. Germline values: CDR1 SGHRS, CDR2 YFSETQ. The CDR3 is 15 amino acids. The CDR3 nucleotides read TGCGCCAGCAGCTTGGATCCAGGGCAACAAGAGACCCAGTACTTC. Translating gives CASSLDPGQQETQYF.

The V gene is TRBV5-4, the J gene TRBJ2-7; no firm D call. This CDR3 contains 14 residues. CDR1 and CDR2 from the germline V gene are SGHNT and YYREEE (reference sequence). With 3 bases removed from V and 1 base from J, the gap between germline ends came to 11 bases. CDR3: CASSSTDKSYEQYV. CDR3 coding DNA: TGTGCCAGCAGCTCAACGGATAAGTCCTACGAGCAGTACGTC.

The chain is built from TRBV5-5 and TRBJ2-1, with 11 bases matching TRBD2. Germline CDR1 is SGHKS and CDR2 is YYEKEE (reference sequence). CDR3 length: 19 amino acids. V lost 0 bases to trimming and J lost 0 bases; unmatched junction nucleotides: 8. The CDR3 sequence is CASSLAETSGVSSYNEQFF. As DNA, the CDR3 is TGTGCCAGCAGCTTGGCCGAGACTAGCGGGGTTAGCTCCTACAATGAGCAGTTCTTC.

This chain uses TRBV28 with TRBJ2-3; 9 nucleotides line up with TRBD2. In germline, CDR1 is MDHEN, CDR2 SYDVKM. V trimming: 9 bases; J trimming: 0 bases; junction bases outside the gene matches: 4. The CDR3 length is 14 residues. Here the CDR3 DNA reads TGTGCCAGTGATAGCGGGAGTAGCACAGATACGCAGTATTTT. This gives the protein CASDSGSSTDTQYF.

The rearrangement links TRBV9 to TRBJ2-3; tentatively, D is TRBD2 (5 bases). Trimming removed 0 bases from V and 2 bases from J, with 10 bases in between. Germline V CDR1 and CDR2: SGDLS, YYNGEE. The CDR3 has 15 amino acids. The CDR3 DNA reads TGTGCCAGCAGCGTAGCTCTGGAGGTCACAGATACGCAGTATTTT. As protein: CASSVALEVTDTQYF.

V usage is TRBV28 and J usage is TRBJ1-2; possible D gene TRBD1, 6 bases. CDR1 is MDHEN, CDR2 SYDVKM, per germline. Trimming stripped 7 bases from V and 3 bases from J, with 9 bases between. The CDR3 is 12 amino acids. CDR3 sequence (DNA): TGTGCCAGCAAGCAGGGGCACTATGGCTACACCTTC. Translating gives CASKQGHYGYTF.

This chain uses TRBV28 with TRBJ2-7; D not resolved. This CDR3 region has 12 residues. V was trimmed by 4 bases and J by 4 bases, leaving 8 bases between them. In germline, CDR1 is MDHEN, CDR2 SYDVKM. CDR3 region: CASSSAPYEQYV. CDR3 nucleotides: TGTGCCAGCAGTTCCGCTCCGTACGAGCAGTACGTC.